These T cell receptor beta chains were read from a single sample in a study of blood T cells in healthy people across ages. TCRdb reprocessed the 5' RACE reads via MiXCR and lists one record per CDR3 protein. The sample carries 580,000 or so distinct CDR3 sequences, more than 45% recorded once. The sequenced sample consisted of blood. Receptors were obtained from a man older than 75 in good health. CDR3s include the opening cysteine and the closing phenylalanine or tryptophan. The order of the fields is clone size, V gene, D gene, J gene, CDR3 protein, CDR3 DNA. The D gene is left open where the match is weak. A clone size is listed for some rows: how often the clone was seen (once, few, many), or a class if it is expanded.

size: -
V: TRBV15
D: -
J: TRBJ1-5
CDR3: CATSRDHNQPQHF
DNA: TGTGCCACCAGCAGAGATCATAATCAGCCCCAGCATTTT

size: -
V: TRBV2
D: -
J: TRBJ2-4
CDR3: CASSPPSGNIQYF
DNA: TGTGCCAGCAGTCCGCCCTCCGGCAACATTCAGTACTTC

size: -
V: TRBV20-1
D: -
J: TRBJ2-1
CDR3: CSARGPYQFF
DNA: TGCAGTGCTAGAGGGCCTTATCAGTTCTTC

size: -
V: TRBV4-1
D: -
J: TRBJ2-1
CDR3: CASSPLGRDNEQFF
DNA: TGCGCCAGCAGCCCCCTCGGACGGGACAATGAGCAGTTCTTC

size: few
V: TRBV27
D: -
J: TRBJ2-7
CDR3: CASSLKGRVGIYEQYF
DNA: TGTGCCAGCAGTCTAAAAGGTAGGGTAGGTATCTACGAGCAGTACTTC

size: -
V: TRBV20-1
D: -
J: TRBJ1-1
CDR3: CSAPGLLGGKAFF
DNA: TGCAGTGCCCCGGGACTCCTCGGAGGTAAAGCTTTCTTT

size: -
V: TRBV28
D: TRBD2
J: TRBJ2-3
CDR3: CASSSGGVSDTQYF
DNA: TGTGCCAGCAGCAGCGGGGGAGTTTCAGATACGCAGTATTTT

size: -
V: TRBV5-1
D: -
J: TRBJ1-1
CDR3: CASSIRTTGNTEAFF
DNA: TGCGCCAGCAGCATCCGTACCACAGGGAACACTGAAGCTTTCTTT

size: few
V: TRBV7-3
D: TRBD2
J: TRBJ2-5
CDR3: CASSLQLAGSGETQYF
DNA: TGTGCCAGCAGCCTCCAGTTAGCGGGGTCCGGAGAGACCCAGTACTTC

size: few
V: TRBV5-6
D: TRBD2
J: TRBJ2-7
CDR3: CASSALAPTSSYEQYF
DNA: TGTGCCAGTTCTGCACTAGCGCCAACCAGCTCCTACGAGCAGTACTTC

size: -
V: TRBV5-1
D: -
J: TRBJ1-4
CDR3: CASSLAAVNEKLFF
DNA: TGCGCCAGCAGCTTGGCCGCCGTAAATGAAAAACTGTTTTTT

size: once
V: TRBV10-2
D: -
J: TRBJ1-2
CDR3: CASSESVSYGYTF
DNA: TGCGCCAGCAGTGAGTCCGTCAGCTATGGCTACACCTTC

size: -
V: TRBV5-1
D: TRBD2
J: TRBJ2-1
CDR3: CASSLVGTSGGNNEQFF
DNA: TGCGCCAGCAGCTTGGTTGGGACTAGCGGGGGAAACAATGAGCAGTTCTTC

size: once
V: TRBV7-9
D: -
J: TRBJ2-3
CDR3: CASSLAWGATDTQYF
DNA: TGTGCCAGCAGCTTAGCTTGGGGGGCCACAGATACGCAGTATTTT

size: -
V: TRBV5-1
D: -
J: TRBJ1-4
CDR3: CASSLSRGGEKLFF
DNA: TGCGCCAGCAGCTTGAGCAGGGGAGGGGAAAAACTGTTTTTT

size: few
V: TRBV28
D: -
J: TRBJ2-7
CDR3: CASSPHMKTYEQYF
DNA: TGTGCCAGCAGCCCCCACATGAAAACCTACGAGCAGTACTTC

size: -
V: TRBV11-2
D: -
J: TRBJ2-4
CDR3: CASSLESVKNIQYF
DNA: TGTGCCAGCAGCTTAGAATCGGTCAAAAACATTCAGTACTTC

size: few
V: TRBV4-1
D: -
J: TRBJ2-3
CDR3: CASSQGERLGRTDTQYF
DNA: TGCGCCAGCAGCCAAGGTGAGCGGCTAGGGCGAACAGATACGCAGTATTTT

size: many
V: TRBV6-5
D: -
J: TRBJ2-7
CDR3: CASSYSINGDYEQYF
DNA: TGTGCCAGCAGTTACTCGATCAACGGGGATTACGAGCAGTACTTC

size: -
V: TRBV7-6
D: -
J: TRBJ2-1
CDR3: CASGGGHYNEQFF
DNA: TGTGCCAGCGGGGGGGGACACTACAATGAGCAGTTCTTC

size: -
V: TRBV6-1
D: -
J: TRBJ1-6
CDR3: CASSEILPYSRSTYNSPLHF
DNA: TGTGCCAGCAGTGAAATCCTACCGTACAGCCGCTCCACCTATAATTCACCCCTCCACTTT

size: -
V: TRBV20-1
D: TRBD1
J: TRBJ1-5
CDR3: CSARDKGAQPQHF
DNA: TGCAGTGCTAGAGATAAGGGGGCTCAGCCCCAGCATTTT

size: -
V: TRBV6-5
D: TRBD1
J: TRBJ1-2
CDR3: CASRWGTGYGYTF
DNA: TGTGCCAGCAGGTGGGGGACAGGCTATGGCTACACCTTC

size: few
V: TRBV29-1
D: TRBD1
J: TRBJ2-1
CDR3: CSVGHSGQGDNEQFF
DNA: TGCAGCGTTGGGCACTCGGGACAGGGGGACAATGAGCAGTTCTTC

size: -
V: TRBV20-1
D: TRBD2
J: TRBJ2-5
CDR3: CSAETSGRGETQYF
DNA: TGCAGTGCTGAGACTAGCGGGAGGGGGGAGACCCAGTACTTC

size: -
V: TRBV12-3/TRBV12-4
D: TRBD1
J: TRBJ2-1
CDR3: CASSSAGTGNDEQFF
DNA: TGTGCCAGCAGTTCGGCCGGGACAGGGAACGATGAGCAGTTCTTC

size: -
V: TRBV2
D: TRBD2
J: TRBJ2-1
CDR3: CASRVTSGNNEQFF
DNA: TGTGCCAGCAGGGTGACTAGCGGGAACAATGAGCAGTTCTTC

size: -
V: TRBV6-6
D: -
J: TRBJ2-5
CDR3: CAGSYSLRSSSDEQYF
DNA: TGTGCCGGCAGTTACTCGCTCCGAAGTTCTTCGGATGAGCAGTACTTC

size: few
V: TRBV6-6
D: TRBD1
J: TRBJ2-1
CDR3: CASSTQGGGTGEQFF
DNA: TGTGCCAGCAGCACCCAGGGTGGTGGGACAGGTGAGCAGTTCTTC

size: many
V: TRBV7-7
D: -
J: TRBJ1-5
CDR3: CASSFKGQHNQPQHF
DNA: TGTGCCAGCAGCTTTAAAGGACAGCATAATCAGCCCCAGCATTTT

size: -
V: TRBV5-1
D: -
J: TRBJ2-7
CDR3: CASSLVVEGSYEQYF
DNA: TGCGCCAGCAGCTTGGTGGTGGAAGGCAGCTACGAGCAGTACTTC

size: -
V: TRBV28
D: TRBD1
J: TRBJ1-2
CDR3: CASTLTGDRFFRGYTF
DNA: TGTGCCAGCACCCTGACCGGGGACAGATTCTTCCGTGGCTACACCTTC

size: -
V: TRBV18
D: TRBD1
J: TRBJ2-6
CDR3: CASSPQRTGTSPGANVLTF
DNA: TGTGCCAGCTCACCACAAAGGACAGGGACAAGCCCTGGGGCCAACGTCCTGACTTTC

size: few
V: TRBV5-1
D: -
J: TRBJ2-3
CDR3: CASKGTSTDTQYF
DNA: TGCGCCAGCAAAGGGACTAGCACAGATACGCAGTATTTT

size: few
V: TRBV6-2/TRBV6-3
D: TRBD1
J: TRBJ2-7
CDR3: CASSSNRGPYEQYF
DNA: TGTGCCAGCAGTTCGAACAGGGGCCCTTACGAGCAGTACTTC

size: -
V: TRBV7-9
D: -
J: TRBJ2-2
CDR3: CASSSGVRHTGELFF
DNA: TGTGCCAGCAGCTCAGGGGTGCGTCACACCGGGGAGCTGTTTTTT

size: -
V: TRBV18
D: TRBD1
J: TRBJ2-7
CDR3: CASSPDRAPYEQYF
DNA: TGTGCCAGCTCACCCGACAGGGCGCCCTACGAGCAGTACTTC

size: -
V: TRBV5-1
D: TRBD2
J: TRBJ2-5
CDR3: CTSSFGLAGGRETQYF
DNA: TGCACCAGCAGCTTCGGACTAGCGGGGGGACGAGAGACCCAGTACTTC

size: -
V: TRBV9
D: TRBD2
J: TRBJ2-1
CDR3: CASSTTSRSYNEQFF
DNA: TGTGCCAGCAGTACGACTAGCAGGTCCTACAATGAGCAGTTCTTC

size: -
V: TRBV5-1
D: -
J: TRBJ2-7
CDR3: CASSAFADQDEQYF
DNA: TGCGCCAGCAGTGCCTTCGCCGATCAGGACGAGCAGTACTTC

size: few
V: TRBV5-1
D: -
J: TRBJ2-5
CDR3: CASGSQGAPQETQYF
DNA: TGCGCCAGTGGCTCCCAGGGCGCGCCTCAAGAGACCCAGTACTTC

size: -
V: TRBV27
D: TRBD2
J: TRBJ2-5
CDR3: CASSPPLLTSGRFAKETQYF
DNA: TGTGCCAGCAGTCCCCCTCTTTTGACTAGCGGGAGATTCGCCAAAGAGACCCAGTACTTC

size: few
V: TRBV5-6
D: -
J: TRBJ2-5
CDR3: CASSLVTSGVGETQYF
DNA: TGTGCCAGCAGCTTGGTAACTTCAGGGGTCGGGGAGACCCAGTACTTC

size: few
V: TRBV28
D: TRBD1
J: TRBJ1-5
CDR3: CASSARGQVFGQPQHF
DNA: TGTGCCAGCAGTGCGCGAGGACAGGTTTTTGGACAGCCCCAGCATTTT

size: -
V: TRBV20-1
D: -
J: TRBJ2-7
CDR3: CSARGRRLIHEQYF
DNA: TGCAGTGCTAGAGGCCGGCGGCTTATCCACGAGCAGTACTTC

size: -
V: TRBV7-9
D: TRBD2
J: TRBJ2-3
CDR3: CASSLEFAGEVSDTQYF
DNA: TGTGCCAGCAGCTTAGAATTTGCGGGAGAAGTCTCGGATACGCAGTATTTT

size: -
V: TRBV5-1
D: TRBD1
J: TRBJ2-3
CDR3: CATGTGDSTDTQYF
DNA: TGCGCCACCGGGACAGGGGACAGCACAGATACGCAGTATTTT

size: -
V: TRBV7-2
D: -
J: TRBJ1-5
CDR3: CASSGTHSNQPQHF
DNA: TGTGCCAGCAGCGGGACCCATAGCAATCAGCCCCAGCATTTT

size: -
V: TRBV7-2
D: -
J: TRBJ2-7
CDR3: CASSAGHPWYEQYF
DNA: TGTGCCAGCAGCGCGGGACACCCGTGGTACGAGCAGTACTTC

size: few
V: TRBV10-3
D: -
J: TRBJ2-6
CDR3: CAISESGAGGANVLTF
DNA: TGTGCCATCAGTGAATCAGGGGCTGGTGGGGCCAACGTCCTGACTTTC